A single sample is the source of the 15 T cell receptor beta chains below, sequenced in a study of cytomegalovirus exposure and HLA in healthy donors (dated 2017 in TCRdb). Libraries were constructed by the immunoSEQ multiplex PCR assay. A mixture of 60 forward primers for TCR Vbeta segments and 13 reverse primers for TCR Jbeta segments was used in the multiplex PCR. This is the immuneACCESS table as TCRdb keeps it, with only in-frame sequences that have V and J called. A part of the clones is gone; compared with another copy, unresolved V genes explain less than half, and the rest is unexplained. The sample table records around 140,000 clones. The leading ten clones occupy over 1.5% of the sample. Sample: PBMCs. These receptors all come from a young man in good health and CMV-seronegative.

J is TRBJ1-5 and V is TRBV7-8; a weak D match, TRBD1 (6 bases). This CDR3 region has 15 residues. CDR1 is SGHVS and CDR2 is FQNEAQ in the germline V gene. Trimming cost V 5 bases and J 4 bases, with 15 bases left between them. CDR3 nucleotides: TGTGCCAGCAGCCCGTCGAACAGGGAGAATCAGCCCCAGCATTTT. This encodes CASSPSNRENQPQHF.

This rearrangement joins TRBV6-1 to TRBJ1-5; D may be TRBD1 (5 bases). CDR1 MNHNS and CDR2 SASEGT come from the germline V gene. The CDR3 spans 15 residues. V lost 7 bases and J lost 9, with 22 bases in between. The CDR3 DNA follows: TGTGCCAGCAACCCCGCAGGCGACCTAAGGGGGCCCCAGCATTTT. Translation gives CASNPAGDLRGPQHF.

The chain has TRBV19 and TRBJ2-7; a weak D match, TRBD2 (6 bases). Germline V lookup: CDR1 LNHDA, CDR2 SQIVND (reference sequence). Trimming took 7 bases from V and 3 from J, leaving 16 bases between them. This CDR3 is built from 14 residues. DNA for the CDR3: TGTGCCAGTACCGCCCACGCGGGAATCTACGAGCAGTACTTC. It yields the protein CASTAHAGIYEQYF.

The CDR3, as DNA: TGTGCCAGCAGCTTAGGGCACTCCTACGAGCAGTACTTC. Amino acid sequence: CASSLGHSYEQYF. The chain couples TRBV11-2 to TRBJ2-7; D gene uncertain. Germline assignment: CDR1 SGHAT and CDR2 FQNNGV. Trimming took 1 base from V and 0 from J, leaving 4 bases between them. The CDR3 runs to 13 residues.

The CDR3 DNA follows: TGCGCCAGCAAGGGGTGCCAGTCAACTAATGAAAAACTGTTTTTT. Its protein is CASKGCQSTNEKLFF. The chain uses TRBV10-1 and TRBJ1-4; possible D gene TRBD1, 5 bases. This CDR3 contains 15 residues. V lost 7 bases and J lost 0, with 12 bases in between. The germline CDR1 and CDR2 sequences are WNHNN and SYGVQD (reference sequence).

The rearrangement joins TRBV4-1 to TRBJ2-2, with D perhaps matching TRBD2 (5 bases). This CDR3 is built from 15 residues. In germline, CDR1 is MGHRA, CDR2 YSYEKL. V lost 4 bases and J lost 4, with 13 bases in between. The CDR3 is CASSPRESPTGELFF. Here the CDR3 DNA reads TGCGCCAGCAGCCCACGGGAATCCCCCACCGGGGAGCTGTTTTTT.

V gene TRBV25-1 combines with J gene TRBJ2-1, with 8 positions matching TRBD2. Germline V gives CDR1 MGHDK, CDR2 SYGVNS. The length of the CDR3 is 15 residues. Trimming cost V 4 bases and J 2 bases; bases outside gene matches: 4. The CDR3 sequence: CASSGAGGTYNEQFF. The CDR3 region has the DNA TGTGCCAGCAGTGGGGCGGGAGGCACCTACAATGAGCAGTTCTTC.

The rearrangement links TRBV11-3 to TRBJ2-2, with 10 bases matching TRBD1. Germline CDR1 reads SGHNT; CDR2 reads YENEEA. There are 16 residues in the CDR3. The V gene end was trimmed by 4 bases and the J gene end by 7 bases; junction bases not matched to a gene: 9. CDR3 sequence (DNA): TGTGCCAGCAGCTCTGACAGGGGGCTCTTCGTCGGGGAGCTGTTTTTT. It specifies CASSSDRGLFVGELFF.

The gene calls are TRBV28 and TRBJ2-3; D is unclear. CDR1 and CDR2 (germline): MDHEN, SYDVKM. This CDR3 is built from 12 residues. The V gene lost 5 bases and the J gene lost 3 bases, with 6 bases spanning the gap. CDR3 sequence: CASSLRTDTQYF. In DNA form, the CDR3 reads TGTGCCAGCAGTCTAAGAACAGATACGCAGTATTTT.

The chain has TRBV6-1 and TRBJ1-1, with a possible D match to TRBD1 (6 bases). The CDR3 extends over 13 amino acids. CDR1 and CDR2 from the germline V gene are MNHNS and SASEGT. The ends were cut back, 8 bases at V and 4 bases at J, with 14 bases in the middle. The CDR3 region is CASRAWGPTEAFF. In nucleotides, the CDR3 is TGTGCCAGCCGCGCCTGGGGGCCCACTGAAGCTTTCTTT.

The DNA for the CDR3 is TGCGCCAGTTCACAGGGTGACTACGAGCAGTACTTC. Protein product: CASSQGDYEQYF. The chain links TRBV5-1 to TRBJ2-7, with D tentatively TRBD1 (6 bases). This CDR3 spans 12 amino acids. V lost 8 bases to trimming and J lost 3 bases, with 12 bases between them. Germline V gene data show CDR1 as SGHRS and CDR2 as YFSETQ.

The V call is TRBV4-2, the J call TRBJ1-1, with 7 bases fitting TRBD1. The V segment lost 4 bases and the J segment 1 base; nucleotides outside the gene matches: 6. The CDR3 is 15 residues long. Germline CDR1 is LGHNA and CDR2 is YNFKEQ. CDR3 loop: CASSLRQGENTEAFF. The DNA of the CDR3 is TGTGCCAGCAGCCTCCGACAGGGAGAGAACACTGAAGCTTTCTTT.

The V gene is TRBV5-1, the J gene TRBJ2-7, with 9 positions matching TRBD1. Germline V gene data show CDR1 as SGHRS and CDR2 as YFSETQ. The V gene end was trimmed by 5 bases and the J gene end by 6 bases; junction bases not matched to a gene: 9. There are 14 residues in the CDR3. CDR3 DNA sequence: TGCGCCAGCAGTACATACGGACAGGGGACCGAGCAGTACTTC. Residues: CASSTYGQGTEQYF. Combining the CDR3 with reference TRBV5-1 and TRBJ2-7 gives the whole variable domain KAGVTQTPRYLIKTRGQQVTLSCSPISGHRSVSWYQQTPGQGLQFLFEYFSETQRNKGNFPGRFSGRQFSNSRSEMNVSTLELGDSALYLCASSTYGQGTEQYFGPGTRLTVT.

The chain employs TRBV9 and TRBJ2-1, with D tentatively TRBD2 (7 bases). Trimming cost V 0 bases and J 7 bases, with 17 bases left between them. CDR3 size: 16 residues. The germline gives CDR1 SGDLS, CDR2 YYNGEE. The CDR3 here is CASSVDRGARLNEQFF. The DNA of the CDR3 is TGTGCCAGCAGCGTAGACCGGGGGGCCCGCTTAAATGAGCAGTTCTTC.

CDR3 coding DNA: TGTGCCTGGAGTGGACTAGCGGGGAACTACGAGCAGTACTTC. Translation gives CAWSGLAGNYEQYF. The chain couples TRBV30 to TRBJ2-7; 11 positions agree with TRBD2. J was trimmed by 3 bases and V by 1 base; bases with no gene match: 2. The CDR3 totals 14 residues. Germline assignment: CDR1 GTSNPN and CDR2 SVGIG (reference sequence).